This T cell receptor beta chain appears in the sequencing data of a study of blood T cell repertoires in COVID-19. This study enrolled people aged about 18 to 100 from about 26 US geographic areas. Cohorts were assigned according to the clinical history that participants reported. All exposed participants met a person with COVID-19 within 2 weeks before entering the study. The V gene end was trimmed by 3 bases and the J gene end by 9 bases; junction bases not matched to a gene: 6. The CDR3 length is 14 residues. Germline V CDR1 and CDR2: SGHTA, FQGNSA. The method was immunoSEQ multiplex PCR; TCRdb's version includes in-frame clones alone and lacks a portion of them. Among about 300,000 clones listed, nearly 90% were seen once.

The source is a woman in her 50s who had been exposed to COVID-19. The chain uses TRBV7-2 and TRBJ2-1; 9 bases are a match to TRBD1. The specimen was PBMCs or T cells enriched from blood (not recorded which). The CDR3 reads CASSFWDRVSEQFF. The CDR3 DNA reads TGTGCCAGCAGCTTTTGGGACAGGGTGAGTGAGCAGTTCTTC.